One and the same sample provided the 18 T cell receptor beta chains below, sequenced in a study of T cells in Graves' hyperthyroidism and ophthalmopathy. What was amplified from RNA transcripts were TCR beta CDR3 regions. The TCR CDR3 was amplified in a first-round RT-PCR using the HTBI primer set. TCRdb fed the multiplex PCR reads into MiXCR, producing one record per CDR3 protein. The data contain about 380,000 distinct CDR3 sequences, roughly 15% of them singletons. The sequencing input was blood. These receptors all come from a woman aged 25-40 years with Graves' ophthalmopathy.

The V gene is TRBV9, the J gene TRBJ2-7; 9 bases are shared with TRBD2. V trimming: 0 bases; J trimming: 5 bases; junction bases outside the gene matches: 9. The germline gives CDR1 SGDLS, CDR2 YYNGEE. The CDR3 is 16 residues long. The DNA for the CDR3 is TGTGCCAGCAGCGTAGATGTTAGCGGGGGTCTCGACGAGCAGTACTTC. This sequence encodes CASSVDVSGGLDEQYF.

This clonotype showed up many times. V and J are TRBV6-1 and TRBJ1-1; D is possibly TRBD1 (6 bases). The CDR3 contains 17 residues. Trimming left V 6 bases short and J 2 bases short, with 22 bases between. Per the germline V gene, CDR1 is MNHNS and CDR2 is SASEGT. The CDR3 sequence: CASRQSEGAGVNTEAFF. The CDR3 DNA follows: TGTGCCAGCAGACAATCGGAAGGGGCAGGGGTAAACACTGAAGCTTTCTTT.

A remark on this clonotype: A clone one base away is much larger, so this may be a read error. The CDR3 protein is CAARFGETQYF. As DNA, the CDR3 is TGTGCCGCCCGCTTTGGAGAGACCCAGTACTTC. This sequence joins TRBV24-1 and TRBJ2-5, with D unresolved. The CDR3 loop spans 11 amino acids. Germline V gives CDR1 KGHDR, CDR2 SFDVKD. V was clipped by 12 bases and J by 4 bases, with 11 bases between them.

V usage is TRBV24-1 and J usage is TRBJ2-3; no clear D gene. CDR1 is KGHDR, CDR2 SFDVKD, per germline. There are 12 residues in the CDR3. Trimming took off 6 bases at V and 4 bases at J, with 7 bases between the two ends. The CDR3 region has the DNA TGTGCCACCAGTCTTGGAGCAGATACGCAGTATTTT. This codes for CATSLGADTQYF.

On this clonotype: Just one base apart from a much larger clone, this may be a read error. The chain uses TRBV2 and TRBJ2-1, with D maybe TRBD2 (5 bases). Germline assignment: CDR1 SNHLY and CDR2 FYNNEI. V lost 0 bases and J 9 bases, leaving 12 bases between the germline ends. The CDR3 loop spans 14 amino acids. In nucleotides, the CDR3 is TGTGCCAGCAGTGAAGCGCGACTACTGGGTGAGCAGTTCTTC. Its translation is CASSEARLLGEQFF. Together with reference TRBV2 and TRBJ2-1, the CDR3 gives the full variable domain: EPEVTQTPSHQVTQMGQEVILRCVPISNHLYFYWYRQILGQKVEFLVSFYNNEISEKSEIFDDQFSVERPDGSNFTLKIRSTKLEDSAMYFCASSEARLLGEQFFGPGTRLTVL.

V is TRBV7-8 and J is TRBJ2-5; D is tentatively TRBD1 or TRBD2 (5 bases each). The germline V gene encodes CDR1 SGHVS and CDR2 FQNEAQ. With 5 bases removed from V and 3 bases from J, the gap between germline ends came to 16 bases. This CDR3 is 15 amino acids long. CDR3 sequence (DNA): TGTGCCAGCAGCCCCCCTTATTTGGGGGAAGAGACCCAGTACTTC. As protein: CASSPPYLGEETQYF.

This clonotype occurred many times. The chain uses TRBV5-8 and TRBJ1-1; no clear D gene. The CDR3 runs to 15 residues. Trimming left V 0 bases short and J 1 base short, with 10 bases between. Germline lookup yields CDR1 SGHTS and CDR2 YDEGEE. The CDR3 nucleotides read TGTGCCAGCAGCTTGGGACACCGAGGGAACACTGAAGCTTTCTTT. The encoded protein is CASSLGHRGNTEAFF.

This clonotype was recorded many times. CDR3 nucleotides: TGCAGTGCTAGAGAGGGTGGACATGAGCAGTTCTTC. Translated, it gives CSAREGGHEQFF. The chain couples TRBV20-1 to TRBJ2-1; the D is unclear. V was trimmed by 0 bases and J by 8 bases, leaving 8 bases between them. This CDR3 is 12 amino acids long. Germline CDR1 DFQATT, CDR2 SNEGSKA (reference sequence).

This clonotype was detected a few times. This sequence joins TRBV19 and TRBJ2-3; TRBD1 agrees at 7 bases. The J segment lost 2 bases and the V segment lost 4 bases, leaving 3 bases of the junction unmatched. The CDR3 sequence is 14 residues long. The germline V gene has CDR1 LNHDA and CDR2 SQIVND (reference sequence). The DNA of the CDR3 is TGTGCCAGTAGTAGGGACAGAAACACAGATACGCAGTATTTT. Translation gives CASSRDRNTDTQYF.

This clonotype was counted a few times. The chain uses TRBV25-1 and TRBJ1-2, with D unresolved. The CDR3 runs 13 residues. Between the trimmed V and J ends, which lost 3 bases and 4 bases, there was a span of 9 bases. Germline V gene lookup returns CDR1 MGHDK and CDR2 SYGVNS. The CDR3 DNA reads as TGTGCCAGCAGTGAGATTGGAGGCTATGGCTACACCTTC. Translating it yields CASSEIGGYGYTF.

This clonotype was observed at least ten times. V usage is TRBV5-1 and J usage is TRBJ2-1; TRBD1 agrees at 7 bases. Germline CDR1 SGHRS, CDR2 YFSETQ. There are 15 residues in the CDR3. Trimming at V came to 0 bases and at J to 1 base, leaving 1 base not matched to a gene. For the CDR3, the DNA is TGCGCCAGCAGCTTGGGGACAGGATCCTACAATGAGCAGTTCTTC. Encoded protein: CASSLGTGSYNEQFF.

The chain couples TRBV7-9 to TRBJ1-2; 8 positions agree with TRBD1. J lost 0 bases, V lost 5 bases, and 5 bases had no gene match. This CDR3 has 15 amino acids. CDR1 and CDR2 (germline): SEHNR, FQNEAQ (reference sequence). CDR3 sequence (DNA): TGTGCCAGCAGCAACCGGACAGGGCCTAACTATGGCTACACCTTC. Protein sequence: CASSNRTGPNYGYTF.

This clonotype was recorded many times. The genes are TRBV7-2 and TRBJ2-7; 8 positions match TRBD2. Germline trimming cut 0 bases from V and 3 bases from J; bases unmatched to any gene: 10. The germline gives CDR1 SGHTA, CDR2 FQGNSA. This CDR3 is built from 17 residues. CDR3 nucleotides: TGTGCCAGCAGCTTAGCGTTTACCCGGGGGGGAGGCTACGAGCAGTACTTC. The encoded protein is CASSLAFTRGGGYEQYF.

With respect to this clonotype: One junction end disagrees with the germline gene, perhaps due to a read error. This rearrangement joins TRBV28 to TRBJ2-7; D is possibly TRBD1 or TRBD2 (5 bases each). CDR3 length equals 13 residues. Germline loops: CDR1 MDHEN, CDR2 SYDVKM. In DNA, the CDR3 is TGTGCCAGCGGTTTGGGACGGGGCAGCGAGCAGTACTTC. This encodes CASGLGRGSEQYF.

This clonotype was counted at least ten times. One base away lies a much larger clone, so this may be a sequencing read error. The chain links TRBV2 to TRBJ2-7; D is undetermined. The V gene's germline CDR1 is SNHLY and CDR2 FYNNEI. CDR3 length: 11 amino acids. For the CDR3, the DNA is TGTGCCGGCAGTGTGGCCTACGAGCAGTACTTC. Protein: CAGSVAYEQYF.

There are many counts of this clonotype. The CDR3 coding sequence is TGTGCCAGCAGCTTGAAGGGCCAGGTCCAAGAGACCCAGTACTTC. Protein product: CASSLKGQVQETQYF. The rearrangement uses TRBV5-8 and TRBJ2-5; no clear D. The CDR3 has 15 amino acids. Germline CDR1 SGHTS, CDR2 YDEGEE. Trimming shortened V by 1 base and J by 1 base, and 11 bases separated the two germline ends.

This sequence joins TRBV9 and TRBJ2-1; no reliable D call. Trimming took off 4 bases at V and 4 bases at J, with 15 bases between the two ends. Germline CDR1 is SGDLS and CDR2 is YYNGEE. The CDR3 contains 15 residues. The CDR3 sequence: CASSSVSTLYNEQFF. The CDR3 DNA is TGTGCCAGCAGCTCGGTCTCAACTCTTTACAATGAGCAGTTCTTC.

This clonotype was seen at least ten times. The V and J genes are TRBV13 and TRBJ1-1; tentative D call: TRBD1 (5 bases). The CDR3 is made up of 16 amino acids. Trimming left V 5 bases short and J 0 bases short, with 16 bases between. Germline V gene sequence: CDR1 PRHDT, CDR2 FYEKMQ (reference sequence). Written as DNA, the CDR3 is TGTGCCAGCAGCCTCAAAGGTGGGACCATGAACACTGAAGCTTTCTTT. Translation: CASSLKGGTMNTEAFF.